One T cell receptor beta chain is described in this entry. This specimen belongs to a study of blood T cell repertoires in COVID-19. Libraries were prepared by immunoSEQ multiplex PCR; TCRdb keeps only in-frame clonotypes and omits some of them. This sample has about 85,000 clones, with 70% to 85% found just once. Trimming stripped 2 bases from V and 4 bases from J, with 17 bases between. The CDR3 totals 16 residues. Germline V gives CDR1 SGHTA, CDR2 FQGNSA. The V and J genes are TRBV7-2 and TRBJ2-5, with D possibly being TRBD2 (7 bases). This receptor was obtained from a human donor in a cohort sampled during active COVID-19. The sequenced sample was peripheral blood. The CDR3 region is CASSLNLGGRGETQYF. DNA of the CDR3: TGTGCCAGCAGCTTAAATCTAGGGGGGAGGGGAGAGACCCAGTACTTC. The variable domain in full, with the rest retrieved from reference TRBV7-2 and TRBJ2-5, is GAGVSQSPSNKVTEKGKDVELRCDPISGHTALYWYRQSLGQGLEFLIYFQGNSAPDKSGLPSDRFSAERTGGSVSTLTIQRTQQEDSAVYLCASSLNLGGRGETQYFGPGTRLLVL.